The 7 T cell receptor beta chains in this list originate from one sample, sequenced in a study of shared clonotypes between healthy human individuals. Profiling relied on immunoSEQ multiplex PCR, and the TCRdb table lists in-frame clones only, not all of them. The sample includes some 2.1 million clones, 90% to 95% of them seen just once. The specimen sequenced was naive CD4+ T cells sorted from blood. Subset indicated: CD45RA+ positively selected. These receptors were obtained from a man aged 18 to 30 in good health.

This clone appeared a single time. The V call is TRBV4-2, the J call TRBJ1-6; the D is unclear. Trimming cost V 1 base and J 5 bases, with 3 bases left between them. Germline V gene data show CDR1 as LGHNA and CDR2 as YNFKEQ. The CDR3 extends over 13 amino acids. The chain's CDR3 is CASSQGNNSPLHF. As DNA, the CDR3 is TGTGCCAGCAGCCAAGGGAATAATTCACCCCTCCACTTT.

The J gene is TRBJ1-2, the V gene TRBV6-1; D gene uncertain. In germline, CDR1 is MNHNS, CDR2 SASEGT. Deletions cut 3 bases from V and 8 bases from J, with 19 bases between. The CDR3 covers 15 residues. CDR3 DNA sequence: TGTGCCAGCAGTGATCGGGCCCTAATGCAGAGAGGCTACACCTTC. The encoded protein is CASSDRALMQRGYTF.

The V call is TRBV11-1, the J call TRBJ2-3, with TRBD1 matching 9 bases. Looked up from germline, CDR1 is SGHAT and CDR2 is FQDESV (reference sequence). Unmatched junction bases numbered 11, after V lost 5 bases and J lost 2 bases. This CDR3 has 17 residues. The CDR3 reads CASSPAGTGSFTDTQYF. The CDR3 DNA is TGTGCCAGCAGCCCAGCCGGGACAGGGAGTTTCACAGATACGCAGTATTTT.

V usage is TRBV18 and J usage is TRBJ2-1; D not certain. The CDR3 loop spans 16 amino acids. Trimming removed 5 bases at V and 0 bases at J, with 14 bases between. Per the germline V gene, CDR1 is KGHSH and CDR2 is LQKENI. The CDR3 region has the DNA TGTGCCAGCTCATCCAGTCTAACTAACTCCTACAATGAGCAGTTCTTC. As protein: CASSSSLTNSYNEQFF.

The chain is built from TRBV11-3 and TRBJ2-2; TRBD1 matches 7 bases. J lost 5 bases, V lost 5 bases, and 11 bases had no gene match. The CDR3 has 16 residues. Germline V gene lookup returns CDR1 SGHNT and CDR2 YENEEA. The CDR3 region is CASSTGVGLNTGELFF. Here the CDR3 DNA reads TGTGCCAGCAGCACAGGGGTCGGGCTGAATACCGGGGAGCTGTTTTTT.

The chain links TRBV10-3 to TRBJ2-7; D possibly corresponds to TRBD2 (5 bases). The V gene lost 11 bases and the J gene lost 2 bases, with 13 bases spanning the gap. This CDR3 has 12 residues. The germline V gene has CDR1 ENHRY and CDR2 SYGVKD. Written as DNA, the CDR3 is TGTGCCGAGGGAGACACAGCCTACGAGCAGTACTTC. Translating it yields CAEGDTAYEQYF.

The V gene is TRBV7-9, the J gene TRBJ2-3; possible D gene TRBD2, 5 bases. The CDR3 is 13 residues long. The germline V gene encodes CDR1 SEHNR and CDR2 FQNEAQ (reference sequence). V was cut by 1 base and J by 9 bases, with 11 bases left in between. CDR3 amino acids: CASSLVSLATQYF. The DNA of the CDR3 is TGTGCCAGCAGCTTAGTATCGCTAGCAACGCAGTATTTT.